This entry lists 26 T cell receptor beta chains sequenced from one sample in a study of OX40 agonist ivuxolimab in advanced cancers. Clones were sequenced by immunoSEQ multiplex PCR, and TCRdb holds only the in-frame ones, with some missing. The table has 65,000 to 70,000 clones, 90% seen once. The specimen comprised CD4+ or CD8+ T cells sorted from blood, sampled in a trial of the OX40 agonist ivuxolimab. The receptors derive from an adult with an advanced solid tumor such as melanoma, head and neck, liver or kidney cancer.

The chain joins TRBV27 to TRBJ1-1; D is unclear. The CDR3 contains 12 residues. Germline V CDR1 and CDR2: MNHEY, SMNVEV (reference sequence). The V and J ends lost 8 bases and 4 bases respectively, with 11 bases between them. The CDR3, as DNA: TGTGCCAGCTCTCGGTCGCCCACTGAAGCTTTCTTT. Residues: CASSRSPTEAFF.

The J gene is TRBJ2-1, the V gene TRBV9; TRBD2 is a possible D gene (6 bases). The CDR3 has 14 amino acids. Trimming took off 0 bases at V and 3 bases at J, with 7 bases between the two ends. In germline, CDR1 is SGDLS, CDR2 YYNGEE. The CDR3 protein is CASSVVRGYNEQFF. CDR3 DNA sequence: TGTGCCAGCAGCGTAGTGCGGGGCTACAATGAGCAGTTCTTC.

This sequence joins TRBV18 and TRBJ1-1; weak D call: TRBD1 (6 bases). Germline V lookup: CDR1 KGHSH, CDR2 LQKENI. V was clipped by 4 bases and J by 2 bases, with 14 bases between them. This CDR3 is built from 15 residues. The DNA of the CDR3 is TGTGCCAGCTCACACGGACAGCTTTCTAACACTGAAGCTTTCTTT. Translating gives CASSHGQLSNTEAFF.

The V and J genes are TRBV11-3 and TRBJ2-2; perhaps TRBD2 as D (6 bases). CDR1 SGHNT and CDR2 YENEEA come from the germline V gene. The V end was cut by 5 bases, the J end by 8 bases, with 15 bases between. The CDR3 is 14 amino acids. CDR3 DNA sequence: TGTGCCAGCAGCACCCGTCGGGAGACTGGGGAGCTGTTTTTT. It is translated as CASSTRRETGELFF.

V and J are TRBV5-1 and TRBJ1-3, with D maybe TRBD1 (5 bases). The CDR3 is 15 amino acids. V shed 2 bases and J shed 0 bases, with 9 bases lying between them. Germline lookup yields CDR1 SGHRS and CDR2 YFSETQ. CDR3 nucleotides: TGCGCCAGCAGCTTAGGGACTATCTCTGGAAACACCATATATTTT. This translates into CASSLGTISGNTIYF. Full variable domain (outside the CDR3, taken from reference TRBV5-1 and TRBJ1-3): KAGVTQTPRYLIKTRGQQVTLSCSPISGHRSVSWYQQTPGQGLQFLFEYFSETQRNKGNFPGRFSGRQFSNSRSEMNVSTLELGDSALYLCASSLGTISGNTIYFGEGSWLTVV.

This sequence joins TRBV5-1 and TRBJ1-2; tentative D call: TRBD1 (5 bases). CDR1 and CDR2 (germline): SGHRS, YFSETQ. The CDR3 extends over 12 amino acids. Trimming took off 0 bases at V and 6 bases at J, with 6 bases between the two ends. CDR3 nucleotides: TGCGCCAGCAGCTTGGGGGACGATGGCTACACCTTC. This translates into CASSLGDDGYTF.

This chain uses TRBV11-3 with TRBJ1-6; no reliable D call. CDR1 and CDR2 (germline): SGHNT, YENEEA. This CDR3 contains 13 residues. Between the trimmed V and J ends, which lost 1 base and 7 bases, there was a span of 5 bases. CDR3 loop: CASSLVRNSPLHF. CDR3 DNA: TGTGCCAGCAGCTTAGTACGAAATTCACCCCTCCACTTT. The full variable domain, completed using reference TRBV11-3 and TRBJ1-6, is EAGVVQSPRYKIIEKKQPVAFWCNPISGHNTLYWYLQNLGQGPELLIRYENEEAVDDSQLPKDRFSAERLKGVDSTLKIQPAELGDSAVYLCASSLVRNSPLHFGNGTRLTVT.

The chain employs TRBV10-3 and TRBJ1-2; no firm D call. The V end lost 0 bases, the J end lost 6 bases, and 11 bases lay between the germline ends. The CDR3 runs to 14 residues. The germline V gene has CDR1 ENHRY and CDR2 SYGVKD. CDR3 sequence reads: CAISESDRAHGYTF. The CDR3 DNA reads TGTGCCATCAGTGAGTCGGATAGGGCCCATGGCTACACCTTC.

This sequence joins TRBV5-1 and TRBJ1-3; D unresolved. CDR1 and CDR2 (germline): SGHRS, YFSETQ. The CDR3 is made up of 13 amino acids. V lost 0 bases to trimming and J lost 2 bases, with 3 bases between them. CDR3 sequence: CASSLVPGNTIYF. CDR3 bases: TGCGCCAGCAGCTTGGTCCCTGGAAACACCATATATTTT.

V gene TRBV9 combines with J gene TRBJ2-1; 11 bases fit TRBD2. The ends lost 3 bases at V and 4 bases at J; junction bases unmatched: 9. Per the germline V gene, CDR1 is SGDLS and CDR2 is YYNGEE. The CDR3 spans 17 residues. The CDR3, as DNA: TGTGCCAGCAGCGCCAGGCTAGCGGGAGGAAGATACAATGAGCAGTTCTTC. It encodes CASSARLAGGRYNEQFF.

The chain uses TRBV9 and TRBJ2-2; 7 bases fit TRBD1. J gave up 0 bases and V 3 bases, and 5 bases lay outside the gene matches. CDR1 SGDLS and CDR2 YYNGEE come from the germline V gene. The CDR3 spans 16 residues. This CDR3 is CASSDRQGTNTGELFF. For the CDR3, the DNA is TGTGCCAGCAGCGATAGACAGGGCACGAACACCGGGGAGCTGTTTTTT.

The chain has TRBV27 and TRBJ2-7; D call uncertain. The V gene lost 4 bases and the J gene lost 0 bases, with 1 base spanning the gap. The CDR3 consists of 11 residues. Germline lookup yields CDR1 MNHEY and CDR2 SMNVEV (reference sequence). CDR3 amino acids: CASSSSYEQYF. The CDR3 DNA reads as TGTGCCAGCAGTTCCTCCTACGAGCAGTACTTC.

The chain joins TRBV29-1 to TRBJ2-1; 14 positions match TRBD2. The junction had 10 bases not matched to a gene; V was cut back by 6 bases and J by 12 bases. CDR3 length: 14 residues. Per germline, CDR1 SQVTM and CDR2 ANQGSEA. Written as DNA, the CDR3 is TGCAGCGTAGACGGGACTAGCGGGAGAGGGGTGCAGTTCTTC. This sequence encodes CSVDGTSGRGVQFF.

This clone has only a few counts. The chain is built from TRBV18 and TRBJ1-4; no clear D gene. The V gene's germline CDR1 is KGHSH and CDR2 LQKENI. Trimming pared 3 bases from V and 8 bases from J, leaving 10 bases between. The CDR3 has 13 amino acids. Here the CDR3 reads CASSPGDGEKLFF. CDR3 nucleotides: TGTGCCAGCTCACCTGGGGATGGAGAAAAACTGTTTTTT.

The chain combines TRBV28 with TRBJ1-1; D remains unclear. The length of the CDR3 is 13 residues. The V and J ends lost 3 bases and 11 bases respectively, with 16 bases between them. Germline V lookup: CDR1 MDHEN, CDR2 SYDVKM. The DNA for the CDR3 is TGTGCCAGCAGTTTGACGTCGCCCCTGAACGCTTTCTTT. This codes for CASSLTSPLNAFF.

The rearrangement joins TRBV11-2 to TRBJ2-3, with D tentatively TRBD2 (5 bases). Per germline, CDR1 SGHAT and CDR2 FQNNGV. V was pared by 0 bases and J by 0 bases, with 10 bases between. The CDR3 is made up of 16 amino acids. CDR3 loop: CASSLDVGGSTDTQYF. The DNA of the CDR3 is TGTGCCAGCAGCTTAGATGTGGGCGGGAGCACAGATACGCAGTATTTT.

The chain joins TRBV6-1 to TRBJ2-6, with D perhaps TRBD1 or TRBD2 (6 bases each). Trimming stripped 11 bases from V and 4 bases from J, with 18 bases between. CDR1 is MNHNS, CDR2 SASEGT, per germline. The CDR3 loop spans 15 amino acids. CDR3: CASRRGQAGANVLTF. The CDR3 DNA reads TGTGCCTCCAGACGGGGGCAGGCCGGGGCCAACGTCCTGACTTTC.

This clone has only one observation. The V and J genes are TRBV6-5 and TRBJ2-2; D unclear. There are 13 residues in the CDR3. Germline CDR1 reads MNHEY; CDR2 reads SVGAGI. V was trimmed by 0 bases and J by 6 bases, leaving 5 bases between them. CDR3 nucleotide sequence: TGTGCCAGCAGTTACTCGATTGCCGGGGAGCTGTTTTTT. It translates to CASSYSIAGELFF.

The rearrangement links TRBV28 to TRBJ1-1; D gene ambiguous. The CDR3 consists of 12 residues. The germline CDR1 and CDR2 sequences are MDHEN and SYDVKM. V shed 7 bases and J shed 8 bases, with 14 bases lying between them. The CDR3 nucleotides read TGTGCCAGCAATCCCCTATCGGAGGAAGCTTTCTTT. Amino acid sequence: CASNPLSEEAFF.

The rearrangement links TRBV28 to TRBJ2-5; D remains ambiguous. The CDR3 spans 14 residues. Trimming removed 5 bases at V and 1 base at J, with 11 bases between. CDR1 and CDR2 from the germline V gene are MDHEN and SYDVKM. The CDR3 DNA sequence: TGTGCCAGCAGTCCAAGTAGCTCCCAAGAGACCCAGTACTTC. Protein sequence: CASSPSSSQETQYF.

The genes are TRBV7-2 and TRBJ2-2, with D possibly being TRBD1 (5 bases). Between the trimmed V and J ends, which lost 3 bases and 6 bases, there was a span of 8 bases. This CDR3 spans 13 amino acids. Germline-derived CDR1 and CDR2 are SGHTA and FQGNSA. The CDR3, as DNA: TGTGCCAGCAGCTTCGACAGAGCCGGGGAGCTGTTTTTT. As protein: CASSFDRAGELFF.

This chain uses TRBV28 with TRBJ1-1, with D perhaps matching TRBD1 (6 bases). V lost 6 bases and J lost 3, with 11 bases in between. Germline lookup yields CDR1 MDHEN and CDR2 SYDVKM. The CDR3 spans 13 residues. This CDR3 reads CASRSRGHTEAFF. In DNA form, the CDR3 reads TGTGCCAGCAGGTCCCGGGGGCACACTGAAGCTTTCTTT.

This chain links TRBV19 with TRBJ2-1; D is uncertain. V dropped 5 bases and J dropped 4 bases, with 18 bases sitting between them. There are 16 residues in the CDR3. The germline V gene has CDR1 LNHDA and CDR2 SQIVND (reference sequence). The CDR3 DNA reads as TGTGCCAGTAGTGCCCCCGGGCGGACCACTTACAATGAGCAGTTCTTC. Translated, it gives CASSAPGRTTYNEQFF.

The chain employs TRBV7-2 and TRBJ2-5; possibly TRBD2 for D (5 bases). This CDR3 comprises 13 residues. Germline V gives CDR1 SGHTA, CDR2 FQGNSA. V dropped 5 bases and J dropped 4 bases, with 11 bases sitting between them. In DNA, the CDR3 is TGTGCCAGCAGCCGTGACGGAGGAGAGACCCAGTACTTC. This translates into CASSRDGGETQYF.

V gene TRBV7-3 combines with J gene TRBJ2-2; tentative D call: TRBD2 (5 bases). The CDR3 contains 14 residues. Per germline, CDR1 SGHTA and CDR2 FQGTGA. The germline V and J ends were trimmed by 5 bases and 5 bases, with 12 bases remaining between them. Here the CDR3 DNA reads TGTGCCAGCAGCCCCAGGCCGGGGACCGGGGAGCTGTTTTTT. Its protein is CASSPRPGTGELFF.

The chain carries TRBV7-9 and TRBJ1-2, with TRBD1 as a possible D gene (6 bases). The V and J ends lost 5 bases and 6 bases respectively, with 13 bases between them. CDR3 length equals 13 residues. The germline V gene has CDR1 SEHNR and CDR2 FQNEAQ (reference sequence). The CDR3 coding sequence is TGTGCCAGCAGCCGATATGGGGGCGATGGCTACACCTTC. Its translation: CASSRYGGDGYTF.